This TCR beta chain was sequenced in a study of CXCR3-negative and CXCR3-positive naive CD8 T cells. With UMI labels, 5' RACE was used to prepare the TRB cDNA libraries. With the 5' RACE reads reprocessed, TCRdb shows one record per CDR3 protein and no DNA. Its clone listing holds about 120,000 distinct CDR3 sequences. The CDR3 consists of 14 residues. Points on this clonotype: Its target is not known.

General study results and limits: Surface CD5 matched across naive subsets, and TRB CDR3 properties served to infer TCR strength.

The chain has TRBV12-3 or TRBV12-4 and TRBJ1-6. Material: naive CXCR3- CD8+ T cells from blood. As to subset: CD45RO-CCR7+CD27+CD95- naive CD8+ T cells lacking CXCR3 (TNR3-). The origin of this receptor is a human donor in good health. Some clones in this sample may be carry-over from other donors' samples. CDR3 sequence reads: CASSFRVGNSPLHF.